The 10 T cell receptor beta chains listed next were all sequenced from one sample in a study of T cells in Graves' hyperthyroidism and ophthalmopathy. The CDR3 regions of TCR beta were amplified from RNA transcripts. The primer set for the first-round RT-PCR of the TCR CDR3 was HTBI. TCRdb reprocessed the multiplex PCR reads with MiXCR, giving one entry per CDR3 protein. The sample lists 530,000 or so distinct CDR3 sequences; approximately 44% were seen once. Specimen: peripheral blood or thyroid tissue (not recorded which). These receptors were taken from a woman aged 18-29 years with Graves' hyperthyroidism.

This sequence joins TRBV11-3 and TRBJ2-3; D is ambiguous. V shed 5 bases and J shed 6 bases, with 15 bases lying between them. Germline lookup yields CDR1 SGHNT and CDR2 YENEEA. The CDR3 runs 14 residues. The CDR3 protein is CASSPQSFWDTQYF. The CDR3 bases are TGTGCCAGCAGCCCCCAGAGTTTTTGGGATACGCAGTATTTT.

This chain uses TRBV11-2 with TRBJ2-7; TRBD2 matches 13 bases. The DNA end is a closer match to TRBJ2-1, so the J assignment may be wrong. Germline V gene lookup returns CDR1 SGHAT and CDR2 FQNNGV. CDR3 size: 14 residues. The CDR3 DNA sequence: TGTGCCAGCAGCTGGGGGACTAGCGGGACGGAGCAGTTCTTC. Protein: CASSWGTSGTEQFF.

This clonotype was recorded at least ten times. The chain carries TRBV7-3 and TRBJ2-5, with 7 bases matching TRBD1. With 5 bases clipped from V and 4 bases from J, the junction kept 10 bases outside the gene matches. Germline loops: CDR1 SGHTA, CDR2 FQGTGA. CDR3 length: 15 residues. The CDR3 DNA is TGTGCCAGCAGCCCCCACAGGGGTTTCGGAGAGACCCAGTACTTC. Amino acid sequence: CASSPHRGFGETQYF. The variable domain in full, completed from reference TRBV7-3 and TRBJ2-5, reads GAGVSQTPSNKVTEKGKYVELRCDPISGHTALYWYRQSLGQGPEFLIYFQGTGAADDSGLPNDRFFAVRPEGSVSTLKIQRTERGDSAVYLCASSPHRGFGETQYFGPGTRLLVL.

In this sample, this clonotype turned up once. This chain connects TRBV20-1 to TRBJ2-5; TRBD2 might be the D (6 bases). The CDR3 loop spans 15 amino acids. CDR1 is DFQATT, CDR2 SNEGSKA, per germline (reference sequence). Trimming took off 6 bases at V and 3 bases at J, with 20 bases between the two ends. DNA of the CDR3: TGCAGTGCCAGCAGCCAAGAAAGGGAGGAAGAGACCCAGTACTTC. This translates into CSASSQEREEETQYF.

Ten or more counts support this clonotype. A junction boundary mismatches the germline segment, possibly from a read error. The chain carries TRBV4-1 and TRBJ2-2; 7 bases fit TRBD2. The CDR3 length is 15 residues. Germline-derived CDR1 and CDR2 are MGHRA and YSYEKL. CDR3 residues: CASSQDGLGSGELFF. The CDR3 DNA sequence: TGTGCCAGCAGCCAAGATGGACTAGGAAGCGGGGAGCTGTTTTTT.

The chain recombines TRBV5-1 with TRBJ2-2, with 15 bases that match TRBD2. Germline trimming cut 4 bases from V and 5 bases from J; bases unmatched to any gene: 15. CDR1 is SGHRS and CDR2 is YFSETQ in the germline V gene. The CDR3 spans 20 residues. CDR3 protein: CASSGNGLAGGPQGTGELFF. CDR3 DNA sequence: TGCGCCAGCAGCGGGAACGGACTAGCGGGAGGGCCCCAGGGTACCGGGGAGCTGTTTTTT. Using reference TRBV5-1 and TRBJ2-2 for the parts outside the CDR3, the full variable domain is KAGVTQTPRYLIKTRGQQVTLSCSPISGHRSVSWYQQTPGQGLQFLFEYFSETQRNKGNFPGRFSGRQFSNSRSEMNVSTLELGDSALYLCASSGNGLAGGPQGTGELFFGEGSRLTVL.

V is TRBV19 and J is TRBJ1-6; no clear D gene. The germline gives CDR1 LNHDA, CDR2 SQIVND (reference sequence). The V end lost 3 bases, the J end lost 5 bases, and 11 bases lay between the germline ends. The CDR3 length is 15 residues. The CDR3, as DNA: TGTGCCAGTAGTATCACGGGATATGATAATTCACCCCTCCACTTT. This sequence encodes CASSITGYDNSPLHF.

There are many counts of this clonotype. The J gene is TRBJ2-7, the V gene TRBV20-1, with 10 bases fitting TRBD2. Germline V CDR1 and CDR2: DFQATT, SNEGSKA (reference sequence). Trimming cost V 1 base and J 5 bases; bases outside gene matches: 5. CDR3 size: 14 residues. The DNA of the CDR3 is TGCAGTGCTAGAGTTGCTAGCGGGAGCCACGAGCAGTACTTC. Its protein product is CSARVASGSHEQYF.

This chain links TRBV20-1 with TRBJ1-1; TRBD1 might be the D (6 bases). V lost 6 bases to trimming and J lost 4 bases, with 15 bases between them. Germline loops: CDR1 DFQATT, CDR2 SNEGSKA (reference sequence). This CDR3 region has 13 residues. As DNA, the CDR3 is TGCAGTGCGACACAGGGCGCCGGCACTGAAGCTTTCTTT. Protein sequence: CSATQGAGTEAFF.

This chain connects TRBV10-3 to TRBJ2-3, with 10 bases identical to TRBD1. Germline CDR1 and CDR2: ENHRY and SYGVKD. J lost 5 bases, V lost 3 bases, and 8 bases had no gene match. The CDR3 covers 16 residues. The CDR3 coding sequence is TGTGCCATCAGTGACCCTGACAGGGGGCGGGAAGATACGCAGTATTTT. Its protein product is CAISDPDRGREDTQYF.